Listed here are 30 T cell receptor beta chains from one sample, sequenced in a study of blood T cell repertoires in COVID-19. Data came from immunoSEQ multiplex PCR; TCRdb stores just in-frame clones and leaves some out. The sample contains approximately 230,000 clones, roughly 88% of which appear only once. The sequencing sample was made of peripheral blood. All receptors derive from a woman between 40 and 50 years old who had recovered from COVID-19.

The chain carries TRBV7-9 and TRBJ2-7; D is possibly TRBD1 (5 bases). The germline V and J ends were trimmed by 8 bases and 3 bases, with 20 bases remaining between them. Looked up from germline, CDR1 is SEHNR and CDR2 is FQNEAQ (reference sequence). The CDR3 sequence is 15 residues long. Written as DNA, the CDR3 is TGTGCCAGCGGCCGTGGGGCAGGGTCTGTCTACGAGCAGTACTTC. It yields the protein CASGRGAGSVYEQYF.

The chain combines TRBV5-1 with TRBJ2-1; D may be TRBD2 (6 bases). This CDR3 has 15 amino acids. In germline, CDR1 is SGHRS, CDR2 YFSETQ. V was clipped by 0 bases and J by 0 bases, with 7 bases between them. CDR3 amino acids: CASSLVGSSYNEQFF. CDR3 sequence (DNA): TGCGCCAGCAGCTTGGTCGGGAGCTCCTACAATGAGCAGTTCTTC. The complete variable domain, with remaining parts taken from reference TRBV5-1 and TRBJ2-1, reads KAGVTQTPRYLIKTRGQQVTLSCSPISGHRSVSWYQQTPGQGLQFLFEYFSETQRNKGNFPGRFSGRQFSNSRSEMNVSTLELGDSALYLCASSLVGSSYNEQFFGPGTRLTVL.

This clone was counted a few times. The CDR3 nucleotides read TGTGCCAGCACCCTGGGAGAAGGGTACTATGGCTACACCTTC. Amino acids: CASTLGEGYYGYTF. J is TRBJ1-2 and V is TRBV7-2, with D unclear. Per the germline V gene, CDR1 is SGHTA and CDR2 is FQGNSA. V dropped 7 bases and J dropped 3 bases, with 15 bases sitting between them. CDR3 length: 14 amino acids.

The chain joins TRBV7-2 to TRBJ2-1, with 9 bases matching TRBD1. Germline loops: CDR1 SGHTA, CDR2 FQGNSA. The CDR3 length is 15 residues. V lost 5 bases and J lost 7; bases outside the gene matches: 9. In DNA, the CDR3 is TGTGCCAGCAGCGATGACAGGGGGGTATGGAATGAGCAGTTCTTC. Translation gives CASSDDRGVWNEQFF.

The chain combines TRBV13 with TRBJ2-1; perhaps TRBD1 as D (6 bases). Germline-derived CDR1 and CDR2 are PRHDT and FYEKMQ (reference sequence). Trimming removed 6 bases at V and 0 bases at J, with 12 bases between. The CDR3 length is 15 residues. The CDR3 loop is CASSFRGGSYNEQFF. The CDR3 DNA reads TGTGCCAGCAGTTTCAGAGGGGGCTCCTACAATGAGCAGTTCTTC. Full variable domain (missing parts from reference TRBV13 and TRBJ2-1): AAGVIQSPRHLIKEKRETATLKCYPIPRHDTVYWYQQGPGQDPQFLISFYEKMQSDKGSIPDRFSAQQFSDYHSELNMSSLELGDSALYFCASSFRGGSYNEQFFGPGTRLTVL.

The chain carries TRBV4-3 and TRBJ2-2, with TRBD1 matching 9 bases. The V gene's germline CDR1 is LGHNA and CDR2 YSLEER. The CDR3 is 16 amino acids. V lost 0 bases, J lost 3 bases, and 2 bases stayed unmatched. CDR3 nucleotide sequence: TGCGCCAGCAGCCAAGAGGGACAGGGATACACCGGGGAGCTGTTTTTT. Protein: CASSQEGQGYTGELFF.

Written as DNA, the CDR3 is TGTGCCAGCAGCCGCCGGGACAGGGCTGGGGCCAACGTCCTGACTTTC. Protein product: CASSRRDRAGANVLTF. This chain joins TRBV11-2 and TRBJ2-6, with 9 bases identical to TRBD1. Germline V CDR1 and CDR2: SGHAT, FQNNGV. The CDR3 length is 16 residues. Losses at the gene ends were 5 bases for V and 2 bases for J; bases not matched to a gene: 4.

Remarks on this clone: One end of the junction varies from germline; a read error may be responsible. The chain employs TRBV29-1 and TRBJ1-2; possible D gene TRBD1, 5 bases. CDR3 size: 11 residues. CDR1 and CDR2 (germline): SQVTM, ANQGSEA. DNA for the CDR3: TGCAGCGTTGAAGAACAGGAATCCTGGTCCTTC. It translates to CSVEEQESWSF.

This chain joins TRBV7-2 and TRBJ2-3; TRBD2 agrees at 13 bases. CDR1 and CDR2 from the germline V gene are SGHTA and FQGNSA. V was pared by 1 base and J by 1 base, with 8 bases of the junction left unmatched. The CDR3 is 19 amino acids. CDR3 DNA: TGTGCCAGCAGCTTAGAAGGACTAGCGGGAGTAAGTGGCACAGATACGCAGTATTTT. Translation: CASSLEGLAGVSGTDTQYF.

Notes on this clone: This specimen includes other DNA sequences encoding the same CDR3. V is TRBV6-1 and J is TRBJ2-2, with 9 bases aligning to TRBD2. Trimming took 0 bases from V and 1 from J; bases not matched to a gene: 3. Germline V gives CDR1 MNHNS, CDR2 SASEGT. The CDR3 runs 17 residues. The CDR3 DNA follows: TGTGCCAGCAGTGAAGCGAAGACTAGCGGGAACACCGGGGAGCTGTTTTTT. Amino acids: CASSEAKTSGNTGELFF.

V gene TRBV27 combines with J gene TRBJ1-1, with TRBD1 matching 10 bases. CDR3 length: 17 amino acids. Per germline, CDR1 MNHEY and CDR2 SMNVEV (reference sequence). V gave up 6 bases and J gave up 2 bases; unmatched junction bases: 12. Written as DNA, the CDR3 is TGTGCCAGCAGGTCCCGAGACAGGGGGCTTCGAAACACTGAAGCTTTCTTT. Translated, it gives CASRSRDRGLRNTEAFF.

This chain connects TRBV7-2 to TRBJ1-3, with TRBD1 as a possible D gene (6 bases). This CDR3 contains 17 residues. In germline, CDR1 is SGHTA, CDR2 FQGNSA. Trimming removed 5 bases from V and 0 bases from J, with 17 bases in between. CDR3 in amino acids: CASSPRDRPLSGNTIYF. The CDR3 bases are TGTGCCAGCAGCCCCCGCGACAGGCCGCTCTCTGGAAACACCATATATTTT.

The chain links TRBV5-6 to TRBJ2-7; D remains unclear. The CDR3 has 15 residues. Trimming removed 0 bases from V and 3 bases from J, with 13 bases in between. Germline V gene sequence: CDR1 SGHDT, CDR2 YYEEEE. CDR3: CASSLGPSGIYEQYF. DNA for the CDR3: TGTGCCAGCAGCTTGGGCCCCTCCGGTATCTACGAGCAGTACTTC.

The chain has TRBV7-2 and TRBJ2-2; TRBD1 agrees at 9 bases. With 4 bases clipped from V and 9 bases from J, the junction kept 12 bases outside the gene matches. Germline CDR1 is SGHTA and CDR2 is FQGNSA. There are 16 residues in the CDR3. In nucleotides, the CDR3 is TGTGCCAGCAGCTCGCTGACGGGACAGGGTGCCCGGGAGCTGTTTTTT. This translates into CASSSLTGQGARELFF.

The chain carries TRBV27 and TRBJ2-4; maybe TRBD1 (6 bases). This CDR3 has 15 amino acids. Trimming cost V 0 bases and J 4 bases, with 10 bases left between them. Germline lookup yields CDR1 MNHEY and CDR2 SMNVEV (reference sequence). The CDR3 protein is CASSLSPGQKNIQYF. The DNA of the CDR3 is TGTGCCAGCAGTTTATCCCCAGGACAGAAAAACATTCAGTACTTC.

This clone was counted a few times. This rearrangement joins TRBV7-8 to TRBJ2-3, with a possible D match to TRBD1 (6 bases). The CDR3 spans 15 residues. CDR1 is SGHVS and CDR2 is FQNEAQ in the germline V gene. Trimming pared 1 base from V and 1 base from J, leaving 9 bases between. CDR3 sequence (DNA): TGTGCCAGCAGCTTAGATAGGACAGGCACAGATACGCAGTATTTT. Its protein product is CASSLDRTGTDTQYF.

J is TRBJ2-7 and V is TRBV11-2; D not resolved. With 4 bases removed from V and 1 base from J, the gap between germline ends came to 17 bases. This CDR3 region has 16 residues. The germline V gene encodes CDR1 SGHAT and CDR2 FQNNGV. Here the CDR3 DNA reads TGTGCCAGCAGCTCAAACCTCCGCGCAGGATCCTACGAGCAGTACTTC. This sequence encodes CASSSNLRAGSYEQYF.

The rearrangement joins TRBV29-1 to TRBJ2-3; 10 nucleotides agree with TRBD2. The CDR3 spans 15 residues. Germline trimming cut 3 bases from V and 5 bases from J; bases unmatched to any gene: 8. Germline CDR1 and CDR2: SQVTM and ANQGSEA. The CDR3 spells CSVEGIAGGKDTQYF. The CDR3 nucleotides are TGCAGCGTTGAGGGGATAGCGGGAGGAAAAGATACGCAGTATTTT.

The chain is built from TRBV5-1 and TRBJ1-4; D might be TRBD1 (5 bases). V was pared by 4 bases and J by 2 bases, with 12 bases between. The germline CDR1 and CDR2 sequences are SGHRS and YFSETQ. CDR3 size: 15 residues. This chain's CDR3 is CASSKGVTTNEKLFF. In DNA, the CDR3 is TGCGCCAGCAGCAAAGGGGTCACTACTAATGAAAAACTGTTTTTT.

The V and J genes are TRBV21-1 and TRBJ2-7; the D call TRBD1 from the table was never checked on the DNA. TRBV21-1 is labeled a pseudogene. This CDR3 is 14 amino acids long. CDR3 DNA: TGTGCCAGCAGTGGGACAGGGGACTCCTACGAGCAGTACTTC. It codes for CASSGTGDSYEQYF.

The rearrangement joins TRBV5-1 to TRBJ2-2; possibly TRBD1 for D (5 bases). Germline V lookup: CDR1 SGHRS, CDR2 YFSETQ. Trimming removed 2 bases at V and 3 bases at J, with 11 bases between. The CDR3 length is 15 residues. The CDR3 region has the DNA TGCGCCAGCAGCTTTGGACACTCTTACACCGGGGAGCTGTTTTTT. Amino acids: CASSFGHSYTGELFF.

This chain connects TRBV5-1 to TRBJ1-2; D gene unclear. The CDR3 extends over 14 amino acids. Germline-derived CDR1 and CDR2 are SGHRS and YFSETQ. Trimming shortened V by 1 base and J by 8 bases, and 15 bases separated the two germline ends. CDR3 nucleotide sequence: TGCGCCAGCAGCTTGAACTACCTTATACCCGGCTACACCTTC. Translation: CASSLNYLIPGYTF.

The V and J genes are TRBV28 and TRBJ2-2; possible D gene TRBD2, 6 bases. Germline CDR1 and CDR2: MDHEN and SYDVKM. CDR3 length: 15 amino acids. V was clipped by 4 bases and J by 5 bases, with 14 bases between them. This CDR3 is CASSWGVGGTGELFF. The DNA of the CDR3 is TGTGCCAGCAGTTGGGGGGTTGGAGGGACCGGGGAGCTGTTTTTT.

The V call is TRBV9, the J call TRBJ2-3; the match to TRBD2 covers 10 bases. The CDR3 runs 14 residues. Germline CDR1 and CDR2: SGDLS and YYNGEE. V gave up 4 bases and J gave up 6 bases; unmatched junction bases: 5. CDR3 region: CASSQAGGVDTQYF. The CDR3 nucleotides are TGTGCCAGCAGCCAAGCGGGAGGGGTGGATACGCAGTATTTT. The full variable domain, rest sourced from reference TRBV9 and TRBJ2-3, is DSGVTQTPKHLITATGQRVTLRCSPRSGDLSVYWYQQSLDQGLQFLIQYYNGEERAKGNILERFSAQQFPDLHSELNLSSLELGDSALYFCASSQAGGVDTQYFGPGTRLTVL.

This chain connects TRBV7-9 to TRBJ2-3; the match to TRBD2 covers 8 bases. CDR1 is SEHNR and CDR2 is FQNEAQ in the germline V gene (reference sequence). The CDR3 has 15 residues. Trimming cost V 5 bases and J 0 bases; bases outside gene matches: 4. The CDR3 sequence is CASSRSGVSTDTQYF. DNA of the CDR3: TGTGCCAGCAGCCGTAGCGGGGTTAGCACAGATACGCAGTATTTT. The variable domain in full, completed from reference TRBV7-9 and TRBJ2-3, reads DTGVSQNPRHKITKRGQNVTFRCDPISEHNRLYWYRQTLGQGPEFLTYFQNEAQLEKSRLLSDRFSAERPKGSFSTLEIQRTEQGDSAMYLCASSRSGVSTDTQYFGPGTRLTVL.

The rearrangement uses TRBV28 and TRBJ2-4; 9 bases map to TRBD1. From germline, CDR1 is MDHEN and CDR2 SYDVKM. J was trimmed by 7 bases and V by 6 bases; bases with no gene match: 4. The length of the CDR3 is 13 residues. The CDR3 DNA reads TGTGCCAGCAGGGGGACAGGGCTTAACATTCAGTACTTC. Translation: CASRGTGLNIQYF.

This clone appeared once. This chain links TRBV2 with TRBJ1-5; maybe TRBD1 (6 bases). From germline, CDR1 is SNHLY and CDR2 FYNNEI. This CDR3 contains 17 residues. Trimming removed 0 bases from V and 2 bases from J, with 14 bases in between. CDR3 sequence (DNA): TGTGCCAGCAGTGAAGCGTCAGGGGTATCGGGCAATCAGCCCCAGCATTTT. Its protein product is CASSEASGVSGNQPQHF. Variable domain in full (rest from reference TRBV2 and TRBJ1-5): EPEVTQTPSHQVTQMGQEVILRCVPISNHLYFYWYRQILGQKVEFLVSFYNNEISEKSEIFDDQFSVERPDGSNFTLKIRSTKLEDSAMYFCASSEASGVSGNQPQHFGDGTRLSIL.

The gene calls are TRBV27 and TRBJ2-2; tentative D call: TRBD1 (6 bases). In germline, CDR1 is MNHEY, CDR2 SMNVEV (reference sequence). This CDR3 is built from 14 residues. Between the trimmed V and J ends, which lost 1 base and 7 bases, there was a span of 10 bases. In DNA, the CDR3 is TGTGCCAGCAGTTTATGGGGGCAGGGCGGGGAGCTGTTTTTT. Residues: CASSLWGQGGELFF.

The CDR3 DNA sequence: TGTGCCAGCAGCCCCGGACTAGCGGGAGCCGGGGAGCTGTTTTTT. This encodes CASSPGLAGAGELFF. The chain is built from TRBV3-1 (or the pseudogene TRBV3-2) and TRBJ2-2; 13 positions match TRBD2. V lost 4 bases, J lost 6 bases, and 2 bases stayed unmatched. The CDR3 covers 15 residues. CDR1 is LGHDT and CDR2 is YNNKEL in the germline V gene (reference sequence).

Details on this clone: Other DNA sequences in this sample translate to the same CDR3. The V and J genes are TRBV19 and TRBJ1-2; TRBD1 might be the D (5 bases). Looked up from germline, CDR1 is LNHDA and CDR2 is SQIVND (reference sequence). The V and J ends lost 6 bases and 1 base respectively, with 9 bases between them. The CDR3 covers 13 residues. CDR3 in amino acids: CASRSQGNYGYTF. The DNA for the CDR3 is TGTGCCAGTAGGTCTCAGGGTAACTATGGCTACACCTTC.